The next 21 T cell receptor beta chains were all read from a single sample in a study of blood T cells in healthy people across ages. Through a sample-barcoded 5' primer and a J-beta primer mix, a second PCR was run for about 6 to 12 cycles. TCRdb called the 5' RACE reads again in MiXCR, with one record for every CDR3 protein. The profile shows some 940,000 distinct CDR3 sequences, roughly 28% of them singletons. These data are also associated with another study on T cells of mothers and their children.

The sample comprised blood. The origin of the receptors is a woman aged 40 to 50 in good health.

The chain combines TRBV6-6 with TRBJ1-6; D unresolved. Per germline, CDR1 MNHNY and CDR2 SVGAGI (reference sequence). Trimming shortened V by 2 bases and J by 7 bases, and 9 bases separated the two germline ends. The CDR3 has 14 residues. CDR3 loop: CASSYEGGNSPLHF. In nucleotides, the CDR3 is TGTGCCAGCAGTTACGAGGGAGGGAATTCACCCCTCCACTTT.

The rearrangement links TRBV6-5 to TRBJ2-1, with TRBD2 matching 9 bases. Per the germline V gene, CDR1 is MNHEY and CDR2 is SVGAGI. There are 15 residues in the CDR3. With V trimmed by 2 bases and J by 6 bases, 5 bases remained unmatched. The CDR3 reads CASSYGGGAGNEQFF. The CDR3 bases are TGTGCCAGCAGTTACGGCGGGGGGGCCGGCAATGAGCAGTTCTTC.

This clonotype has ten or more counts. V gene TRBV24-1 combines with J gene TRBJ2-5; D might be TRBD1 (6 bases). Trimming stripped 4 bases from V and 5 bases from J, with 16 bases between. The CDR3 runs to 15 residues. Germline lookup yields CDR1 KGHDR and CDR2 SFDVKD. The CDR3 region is CATSEGALREETQYF. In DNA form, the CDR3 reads TGTGCCACCAGTGAGGGGGCCTTAAGGGAGGAGACCCAGTACTTC.

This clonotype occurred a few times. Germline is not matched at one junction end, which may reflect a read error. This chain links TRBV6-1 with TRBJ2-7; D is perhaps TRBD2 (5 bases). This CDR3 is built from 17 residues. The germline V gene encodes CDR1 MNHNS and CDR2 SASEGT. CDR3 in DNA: TGTGTCAGCGGTCCCCCGCCGGAGCGGTTCATGTCCTACGAGCAGTACTTC. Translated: CVSGPPPERFMSYEQYF.

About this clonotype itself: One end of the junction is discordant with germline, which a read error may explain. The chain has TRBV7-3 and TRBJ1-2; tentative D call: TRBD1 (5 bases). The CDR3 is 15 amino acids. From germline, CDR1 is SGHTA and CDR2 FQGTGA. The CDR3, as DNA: TGCGCCAGCAGCTTAACCCCGGGACTCATCTATGGCTACACCTTC. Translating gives CASSLTPGLIYGYTF.

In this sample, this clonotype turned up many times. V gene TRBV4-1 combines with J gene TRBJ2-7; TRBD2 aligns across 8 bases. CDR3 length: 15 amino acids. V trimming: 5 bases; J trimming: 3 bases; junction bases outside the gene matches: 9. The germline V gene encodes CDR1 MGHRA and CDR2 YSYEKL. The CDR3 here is CASSLRGGPDYEQYF. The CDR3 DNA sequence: TGCGCCAGCAGCTTACGCGGGGGGCCCGACTACGAGCAGTACTTC.

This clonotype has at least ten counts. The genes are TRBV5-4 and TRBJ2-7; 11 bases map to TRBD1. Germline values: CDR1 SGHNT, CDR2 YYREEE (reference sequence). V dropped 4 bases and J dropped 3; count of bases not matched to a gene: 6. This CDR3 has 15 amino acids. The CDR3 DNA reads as TGTGCCAGCAGCCGGGCCGGGACAGGGGGCTACGAGCAGTACTTC. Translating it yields CASSRAGTGGYEQYF.

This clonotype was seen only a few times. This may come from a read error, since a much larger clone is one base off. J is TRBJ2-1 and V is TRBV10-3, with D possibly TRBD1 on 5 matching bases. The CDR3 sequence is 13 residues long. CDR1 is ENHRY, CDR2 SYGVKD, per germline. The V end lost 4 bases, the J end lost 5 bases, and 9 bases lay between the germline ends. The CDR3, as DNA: TGTGCCATCAGTGCCGACAGAAACAATGAGCAGTTCTTC. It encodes CAISADRNNEQFF.

CDR3: CASSSDRASGETQYF. CDR3 DNA sequence: TGCGCCAGCAGCTCCGACCGGGCGTCGGGGGAGACCCAGTACTTC. The chain joins TRBV5-1 to TRBJ2-5; D is perhaps TRBD2 (5 bases). V lost 3 bases, J lost 5 bases, and 17 bases lay in between. CDR3 size: 15 residues. Germline loops: CDR1 SGHRS, CDR2 YFSETQ.

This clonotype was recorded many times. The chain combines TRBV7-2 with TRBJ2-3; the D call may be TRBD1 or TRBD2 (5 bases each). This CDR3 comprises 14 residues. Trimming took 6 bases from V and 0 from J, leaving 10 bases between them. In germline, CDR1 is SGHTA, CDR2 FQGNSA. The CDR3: CASRGRTSTDTQYF. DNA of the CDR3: TGTGCCAGCAGGGGGCGGACTAGCACAGATACGCAGTATTTT.

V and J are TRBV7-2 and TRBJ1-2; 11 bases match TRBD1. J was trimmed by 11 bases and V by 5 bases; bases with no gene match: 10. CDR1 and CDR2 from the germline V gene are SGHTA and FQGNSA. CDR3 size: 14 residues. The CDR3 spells CASSPRDRGFGYTF. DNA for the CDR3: TGTGCCAGCAGCCCTCGGGACAGGGGGTTTGGTTACACCTTC.

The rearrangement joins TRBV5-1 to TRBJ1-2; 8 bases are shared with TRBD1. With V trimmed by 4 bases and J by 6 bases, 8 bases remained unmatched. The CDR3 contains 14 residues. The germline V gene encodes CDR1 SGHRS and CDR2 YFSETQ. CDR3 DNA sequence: TGCGCCAGCAGCCGTACCACAGGGGGGGATGGCTACACCTTC. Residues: CASSRTTGGDGYTF.

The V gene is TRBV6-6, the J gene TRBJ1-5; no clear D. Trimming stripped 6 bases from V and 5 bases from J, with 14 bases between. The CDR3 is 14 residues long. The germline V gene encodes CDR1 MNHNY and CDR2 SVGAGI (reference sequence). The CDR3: CASRPEGPDQPQHF. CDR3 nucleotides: TGTGCCAGCAGACCCGAAGGGCCGGATCAGCCCCAGCATTTT.

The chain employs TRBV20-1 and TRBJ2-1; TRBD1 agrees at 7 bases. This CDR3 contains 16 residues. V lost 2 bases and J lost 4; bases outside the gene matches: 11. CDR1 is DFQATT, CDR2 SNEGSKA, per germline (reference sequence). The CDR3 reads CSARSRGGSRYNEQFF. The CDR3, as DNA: TGCAGTGCTAGATCTAGAGGGGGCTCCCGTTACAATGAGCAGTTCTTC.

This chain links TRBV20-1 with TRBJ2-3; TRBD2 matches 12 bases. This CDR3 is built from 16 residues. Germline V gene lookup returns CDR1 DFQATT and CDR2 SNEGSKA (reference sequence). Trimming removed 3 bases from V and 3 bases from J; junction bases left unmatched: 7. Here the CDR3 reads CSASPLLAGGTDTQYF. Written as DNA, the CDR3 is TGCAGTGCTAGTCCCTTACTAGCGGGGGGAACAGATACGCAGTATTTT.

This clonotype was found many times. The CDR3, as DNA: TGTGCCAGCAGTTTATTAGATTACGAGCAGTACTTC. It encodes CASSLLDYEQYF. V and J are TRBV28 and TRBJ2-7; D is undetermined. Germline assignment: CDR1 MDHEN and CDR2 SYDVKM. V was cut by 1 base and J by 4 bases, with 5 bases left in between. The CDR3 is made up of 12 amino acids.

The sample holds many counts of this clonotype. The CDR3 DNA sequence: TGTGCCAGCAGTTTAGGAGCTAGCGGGTCCTCCTACGAGCAGTACTTC. This codes for CASSLGASGSSYEQYF. This chain uses TRBV12-3 or TRBV12-4 with TRBJ2-7, with 8 nucleotides matching TRBD2. The CDR3 runs 16 residues. J was trimmed by 0 bases and V by 1 base; bases with no gene match: 5.

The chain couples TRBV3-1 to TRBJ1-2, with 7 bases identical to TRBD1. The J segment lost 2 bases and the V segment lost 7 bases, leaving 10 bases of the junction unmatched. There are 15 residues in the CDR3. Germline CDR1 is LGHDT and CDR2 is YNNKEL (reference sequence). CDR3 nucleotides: TGTGCCAGCACCTTTTCAGGGGGTTTGAACTATGGCTACACCTTC. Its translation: CASTFSGGLNYGYTF.

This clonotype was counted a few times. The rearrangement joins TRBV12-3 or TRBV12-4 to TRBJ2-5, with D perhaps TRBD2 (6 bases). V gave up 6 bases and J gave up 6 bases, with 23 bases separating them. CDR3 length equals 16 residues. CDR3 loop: CASRHVVLEGPQTQYF. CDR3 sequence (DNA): TGTGCCAGCAGACACGTAGTTTTGGAGGGGCCACAGACCCAGTACTTC.

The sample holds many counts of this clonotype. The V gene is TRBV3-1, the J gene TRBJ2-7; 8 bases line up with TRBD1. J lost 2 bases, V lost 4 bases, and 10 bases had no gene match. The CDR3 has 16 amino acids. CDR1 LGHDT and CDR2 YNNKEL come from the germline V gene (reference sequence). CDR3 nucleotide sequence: TGTGCCAGCAGCCCCAACTACAGGGGGTTAACCTACGAGCAGTACTTC. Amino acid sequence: CASSPNYRGLTYEQYF.

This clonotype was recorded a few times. CDR3 region: CASSLVDRVVHTEAFF. CDR3 nucleotide sequence: TGTGCCAGCAGCTTAGTCGACAGGGTTGTGCACACTGAAGCTTTCTTT. The genes are TRBV7-8 and TRBJ1-1; TRBD1 matches at 7 bases. V lost 1 base to trimming and J lost 3 bases; unmatched junction nucleotides: 8. The CDR3 is 16 amino acids. CDR1 SGHVS and CDR2 FQNEAQ come from the germline V gene.